These 17 T cell receptor beta chains share one sample of origin, sequenced in a study of tumor-infiltrating lymphocytes in primary liver carcinoma. It was unsorted whole blood that yielded blood RNA, and germline DNA was also extracted. Constant-region priming of around 500 ng total RNA yielded TCR beta cDNA. Libraries for TCR beta were built through three nested multiplex PCR rounds, which together made up a slightly modified ARM-PCR procedure. The opening two PCR rounds, ten to eleven cycles each, paired TRBV1-TRBV30 forward primers with a C-beta reverse primer. One entry per CDR3 protein, called by TCRdb with MiXCR from the multiplex PCR reads. Among approximately 300,000 distinct CDR3 sequences listed, 65% were seen once. Sequenced: peripheral blood. The receptors derive from a middle-aged man with primary liver carcinoma and hepatitis B virus infection.

This clonotype was seen repeatedly, ten times or more. A much larger clone lies one base from this, so it may be a read error. The gene calls are TRBV11-2 and TRBJ2-3, with TRBD2 identical over 7 bases. Germline trimming cut 5 bases from V and 1 base from J; bases unmatched to any gene: 9. Germline CDR1 and CDR2: SGHAT and FQNNGV. This CDR3 has 16 amino acids. CDR3 sequence (DNA): TGTGCCAGCAGCCGAACTAGCGAGAGCGGCACAGATACGCAGTATTTT. Protein: CASSRTSESGTDTQYF.

About this clonotype itself: This may come from a read error, since a much larger clone is one base off. This chain joins TRBV5-1 and TRBJ1-1, with TRBD1 matching 9 bases. This CDR3 has 15 residues. Germline CDR1 is SGHRS and CDR2 is YFSETQ. V dropped 4 bases and J dropped 7; count of bases not matched to a gene: 11. For the CDR3, the DNA is TGCGCCAGCAGCGTACAGGGGGCCGGTGACAGTGAAGCTTTCTTT. This gives the protein CASSVQGAGDSEAFF. Full variable domain (remainder filled in from reference TRBV5-1 and TRBJ1-1): KAGVTQTPRYLIKTRGQQVTLSCSPISGHRSVSWYQQTPGQGLQFLFEYFSETQRNKGNFPGRFSGRQFSNSRSEMNVSTLELGDSALYLCASSVQGAGDSEAFFGQGTRLTVV.

This clonotype was counted many times. V gene TRBV11-2 combines with J gene TRBJ1-2; D gene ambiguous. The CDR3 is 16 amino acids. V was cut by 1 base and J by 3 bases, with 15 bases left in between. Germline V gives CDR1 SGHAT, CDR2 FQNNGV. This CDR3 is CASSLGVNTGYYGYTF. CDR3 nucleotides: TGTGCCAGCAGCTTAGGGGTGAACACCGGATACTATGGCTACACCTTC.

In the case of this clonotype: Relative to the germline gene, one junction end is altered; a read error may explain this. The chain links TRBV11-1 to TRBJ2-2; weak D call: TRBD2 (6 bases). CDR3 length: 15 residues. The germline CDR1 and CDR2 sequences are SGHAT and FQDESV (reference sequence). The CDR3 sequence: CASSFAGYSTGELFF. CDR3 DNA sequence: TGCGCCAGCAGCTTTGCGGGGTATAGCACCGGGGAGCTGTTTTTT.

This clonotype occurred a few times. A much larger clone differs by one base, so this may be a read error. The chain recombines TRBV29-1 with TRBJ2-3, with 7 bases lining up with TRBD1. Per the germline V gene, CDR1 is SQVTM and CDR2 is ANQGSEA. V trimming: 7 bases; J trimming: 2 bases; junction bases outside the gene matches: 3. This CDR3 spans 12 amino acids. CDR3 nucleotide sequence: TGCAGCGCGACAGGGAACACAGATACGCAGTATTTT. Protein product: CSATGNTDTQYF.

A remark on this clonotype: One end of the junction fails to match germline, which may point to a read error. The V and J genes are TRBV12-3 or TRBV12-4 and TRBJ2-2, with D possibly being TRBD1 (6 bases). The CDR3 covers 15 residues. The CDR3 coding sequence is TGTGCCAGCAGTCCCGAAACAGGGAACACCTGGGAGCTGTTTTTT. Protein: CASSPETGNTWELFF.

For this clonotype: With a much larger clone just one base away, this may be a read error. V gene TRBV29-1 combines with J gene TRBJ2-3; D remains unclear. V lost 4 bases to trimming and J lost 4 bases, with 6 bases between them. CDR1 is SQVTM, CDR2 ANQGSEA, per germline. This CDR3 has 11 residues. The CDR3 coding sequence is TGCAGCGTTGTTAGTGCAGATACGCAGTATTTT. Its translation: CSVVSADTQYF.

Note on this clonotype: Just one base apart from a much larger clone, this may be a read error. This chain connects TRBV6-1 to TRBJ1-5; D gene unclear. The CDR3 is made up of 15 amino acids. The germline gives CDR1 MNHNS, CDR2 SASEGT. CDR3 in DNA: TGTGCCTGCAGTGAAGTATCGGCCTCCAATCAGCCCCAGCATTTT. Protein sequence: CACSEVSASNQPQHF.

Remarks on this clonotype: A much larger clonotype is one base distant, so this may be a read error. The chain employs TRBV4-1 and TRBJ2-7; TRBD2 matches 9 bases. The V gene end was trimmed by 7 bases and the J gene end by 5 bases; junction bases not matched to a gene: 12. Per the germline V gene, CDR1 is MGHRA and CDR2 is YSYEKL. The CDR3 contains 15 residues. In nucleotides, the CDR3 is TGCGCCAGCACACCGGAGTTAGCGGGAGTGAACGAGCAGTACTTC. This codes for CASTPELAGVNEQYF.

This clonotype was found many times. The gene calls are TRBV6-5 and TRBJ2-5, with 9 bases fitting TRBD2. CDR1 is MNHEY and CDR2 is SVGAGI in the germline V gene. V lost 7 bases and J lost 5; bases outside the gene matches: 2. The CDR3 totals 12 residues. The CDR3 protein is CASTGLAETQYF. CDR3 nucleotide sequence: TGTGCCAGCACGGGACTAGCCGAGACCCAGTACTTC.

As regards this clonotype: A clone one base away is much larger, so this may be a read error. Lacking the conserved final phenylalanine or tryptophan, this CDR3 likely reflects a read error. The chain carries TRBV10-3 and TRBJ1-5; TRBD1 aligns across 8 bases. CDR1 is ENHRY, CDR2 SYGVKD, per germline. With V trimmed by 6 bases and J by 4 bases, 8 bases remained unmatched. The length of the CDR3 is 15 residues. Written as DNA, the CDR3 is TGTGCCATCAGCCCAAGACAGGGGCAGAATCAGCCCCAGCATATT. It codes for CAISPRQGQNQPQHI.

About this clonotype itself: This sequence may be a read error, since a much larger clone differs from it by one base. The CDR3 does not close with the conserved phenylalanine or tryptophan, likely indicating a read error. This sequence joins TRBV4-1 and TRBJ2-7; D may match TRBD1 or TRBD2 (5 bases each). The germline gives CDR1 MGHRA, CDR2 YSYEKL. Trimming took 0 bases from V and 3 from J, leaving 12 bases between them. This CDR3 is 15 amino acids long. DNA for the CDR3: TGCGCCAGCAGCCAAGATAGAGGGGTGTACTACGAGCAGTACTCC. It codes for CASSQDRGVYYEQYS.

In regard to this clonotype: Just one base apart from a much larger clone, this may be a read error. The V call is TRBV12-5, the J call TRBJ1-2; maybe TRBD1 (6 bases). The CDR3 has 12 amino acids. Germline CDR1 LGHNT, CDR2 FRNRAP. V lost 10 bases, J lost 8 bases, and 17 bases lay in between. The CDR3 nucleotides are TGTGCTACTGGCCACAGGGAAGGAGGCTACACCTTC. Protein: CATGHREGGYTF.

The rearrangement uses TRBV6-5 and TRBJ1-4, with 9 bases fitting TRBD1. The CDR3 spans 15 residues. V was pared by 5 bases and J by 4 bases, with 5 bases of the junction left unmatched. In germline, CDR1 is MNHEY, CDR2 SVGAGI. The CDR3 here is CASSPRTGVNEKLFF. As DNA, the CDR3 is TGTGCCAGCAGTCCCCGGACAGGGGTTAATGAAAAACTGTTTTTT.

This clonotype was seen at least ten times. This sequence joins TRBV10-1 and TRBJ1-2; D gene ambiguous. The length of the CDR3 is 13 residues. The germline V gene encodes CDR1 WNHNN and CDR2 SYGVQD (reference sequence). Trimming left V 3 bases short and J 7 bases short, with 12 bases between. CDR3 sequence: CASSESMAGGYTF. CDR3 DNA sequence: TGCGCCAGCAGTGAATCCATGGCTGGTGGCTACACCTTC.

Notes on this clonotype: A much larger clone lies one base from this, so it may be a read error. This likely comes from a read error, as the CDR3 has no conserved phenylalanine or tryptophan at its end. The chain carries TRBV12-3 or TRBV12-4 and TRBJ1-5; perhaps TRBD1 as D (5 bases). Trimming pared 4 bases from V and 7 bases from J, leaving 11 bases between. CDR3 length: 13 amino acids. The CDR3, as DNA: TGTGCCAGCAGTTCAGGGATGGGACAGCCCCAGCATATT. Its protein product is CASSSGMGQPQHI.

For this clonotype: Lacking the conserved final phenylalanine or tryptophan, this CDR3 likely reflects a read error. V usage is TRBV11-2 and J usage is TRBJ1-1; D remains ambiguous. The length of the CDR3 is 13 residues. Germline loops: CDR1 SGHAT, CDR2 FQNNGV. The ends were cut back, 0 bases at V and 3 bases at J, with 5 bases in the middle. CDR3 nucleotide sequence: TGTGCCAGCAGCTTAGAACGGGACACTGAAGCTTTCTTA. Its protein product is CASSLERDTEAFL.